The rows below give T cell receptor beta chains drawn from one sample of a study of CD4 T cells in relation to SARS-CoV-2 and coronaviruses. These receptors lack a known antigen. Assay: immunoSEQ multiplex PCR; the TCRdb copy retains only in-frame clones and omits some. The sample records 18,000 or so clones, 70% to 80% being singletons. The material sequenced was CD4+ T cells from PBMCs, cultured in vitro. The receptors originated from a human donor in good health. The CDR3 runs from the conserved cysteine through the conserved F or W. D genes are given only for firm matches. Not every row has a clone size; where given, it reads once, few, many or a size class.

size,D,V,J,CDR3,DNA
once,TRBD1,TRBV6-1,TRBJ2-2,CASSQDRGAGTGELFF,TGTGCCAGCAGTCAAGACAGGGGCGCAGGCACCGGGGAGCTGTTTTTT
NA,TRBD1,TRBV3-1/TRBV3-2,TRBJ1-1,CASSQATGTGHTEAFF,TGTGCCAGCAGCCAAGCCACCGGGACAGGACACACTGAAGCTTTCTTT
NA,TRBD1,TRBV5-1,TRBJ1-2,CASSPWGTGLNYGYTF,TGCGCCAGCAGCCCGTGGGGGACAGGGCTTAACTATGGCTACACCTTC
NA,NA,TRBV30,TRBJ1-1,CAWSAKDSVNTEAFF,TGTGCCTGGAGTGCGAAGGACAGTGTAAACACTGAAGCTTTCTTT
once,NA,TRBV4-1,TRBJ2-1,CASSQDLAFRGNEQFF,TGCGCCAGCAGCCAAGACCTAGCGTTCCGTGGCAATGAGCAGTTCTTC
few,NA,TRBV24-1,TRBJ1-4,CATSDPQGSNEKLFF,TGTGCCACCAGTGACCCACAGGGATCTAATGAAAAACTGTTTTTT
few,NA,TRBV5-1,TRBJ1-5,CASSPADPRNQPQHF,TGCGCCAGCAGCCCAGCAGACCCCCGCAATCAGCCCCAGCATTTT
once,NA,TRBV7-6,TRBJ2-7,CASSYGDGDSYEQYF,TGTGCCAGCAGCTACGGGGACGGAGACTCCTACGAGCAGTACTTC
few,NA,TRBV2,TRBJ2-7,CASGKGITPYEQYF,TGTGCCAGCGGGAAGGGGATAACCCCCTACGAGCAGTACTTC
NA,NA,TRBV15,TRBJ1-5,CATSRPDQPQHF,TGTGCCACCAGCAGGCCGGATCAGCCCCAGCATTTT
NA,TRBD2,TRBV20-1,TRBJ2-3,CSASLAGVTDTQYF,TGCAGTGCTAGTCTAGCGGGGGTCACAGATACGCAGTATTTT
NA,NA,TRBV5-6,TRBJ1-1,CASSLFSGAQRLEAFF,TGTGCCAGCAGCTTGTTTTCGGGGGCCCAACGTCTTGAAGCTTTCTTT
NA,TRBD1,TRBV11-2,TRBJ2-2,CASKVGGQAAGELFF,TGTGCCAGCAAAGTGGGGGGACAGGCTGCCGGGGAGCTGTTTTTT
NA,NA,TRBV28,TRBJ1-5,CASTLDGNNQPQHF,TGTGCCAGCACCTTGGACGGAAACAATCAGCCCCAGCATTTT
NA,TRBD2,TRBV15,TRBJ2-2,CATSRTSGSSGELFF,TGTGCCACCAGTCGAACTAGCGGGAGTTCGGGGGAGCTGTTTTTT
NA,NA,TRBV5-1,TRBJ2-6,CASSSGSSGANVLTF,TGCGCCAGCAGCTCAGGGAGCTCTGGGGCCAACGTCCTGACTTTC
NA,NA,TRBV15,TRBJ2-1,CATSRAGGRDYNEQFF,TGTGCCACCAGCAGAGCTGGCGGCAGGGACTACAATGAGCAGTTCTTC
NA,NA,TRBV7-3,TRBJ2-7,CASSGGSDYEQYF,TGTGCCAGCAGCGGGGGTTCGGACTACGAGCAGTACTTC
NA,NA,TRBV27,TRBJ2-3,CASSLKVTDTQYF,TGTGCCAGCAGTTTAAAAGTTACAGATACGCAGTATTTT
NA,TRBD1,TRBV3-1/TRBV3-2,TRBJ1-2,CASSQRDRGFNYGYTF,TGTGCCAGCAGCCAAAGGGACAGGGGATTTAACTATGGCTACACCTTC
few,NA,TRBV6-4,TRBJ1-6,CASSPRVGNSPLHF,TGTGCCAGCAGCCCCAGGGTAGGGAATTCACCCCTCCACTTT
NA,NA,TRBV3-1/TRBV3-2,TRBJ2-1,CASSHPAMDEQFF,TGTGCCAGCAGCCACCCGGCGATGGATGAGCAGTTCTTC
NA,TRBD1,TRBV7-8,TRBJ2-1,CASSLSWTGQRNEQFF,TGTGCCAGCAGCTTATCCTGGACAGGGCAACGCAATGAGCAGTTCTTC
NA,TRBD2,TRBV5-4,TRBJ2-7,CASSLRAGDWGEQYF,TGTGCCAGCAGCTTGAGGGCGGGAGACTGGGGCGAGCAGTACTTC
NA,NA,TRBV24-1,TRBJ2-7,CATSDSFMGGQYF,TGTGCCACCAGTGATTCCTTTATGGGGGGGCAGTACTTC
NA,TRBD2,TRBV4-1,TRBJ2-7,CASSQARVRRESNFKQYF,TGCGCCAGCAGCCAAGCACGTGTACGGCGGGAGAGTAATTTCAAGCAGTACTTC
NA,TRBD1,TRBV3-1/TRBV3-2,TRBJ2-5,CASSRDRGLGETQYF,TGTGCCAGCAGCCGAGACAGGGGGCTTGGAGAGACCCAGTACTTC
NA,NA,TRBV24-1,TRBJ1-1,CATSPQGNTEAFF,TGTGCCACCAGCCCACAGGGGAACACTGAAGCTTTCTTT
NA,NA,TRBV5-1,TRBJ2-3,CASSLAGLLTDTQYF,TGCGCCAGCAGCTTGGCGGGACTTTTGACAGATACGCAGTATTTT
NA,NA,TRBV11-1,TRBJ2-7,CASSLGREYEQYF,TGTGCCAGCAGCTTAGGCAGGGAATACGAGCAGTACTTC
NA,NA,TRBV19,TRBJ2-7,CATPPWLIYEQYF,TGTGCCACTCCCCCATGGCTTATCTACGAGCAGTACTTC
NA,NA,TRBV19,TRBJ2-7,CASSYAGASSYEQYF,TGTGCCAGTAGTTACGCGGGTGCAAGCTCCTACGAGCAGTACTTC
NA,NA,TRBV30,TRBJ2-7,CAWSVWDDSYEQYF,TGTGCCTGGAGTGTATGGGACGACTCCTACGAGCAGTACTTC
NA,NA,TRBV11-2,TRBJ2-1,CASSQNLEGNEQFF,TGTGCCAGCAGCCAAAACTTAGAAGGAAATGAGCAGTTCTTC
few,NA,TRBV7-8,TRBJ1-4,CASSLDPRSEKLFF,TGTGCCAGCAGCTTAGACCCCCGATCGGAAAAACTGTTTTTT